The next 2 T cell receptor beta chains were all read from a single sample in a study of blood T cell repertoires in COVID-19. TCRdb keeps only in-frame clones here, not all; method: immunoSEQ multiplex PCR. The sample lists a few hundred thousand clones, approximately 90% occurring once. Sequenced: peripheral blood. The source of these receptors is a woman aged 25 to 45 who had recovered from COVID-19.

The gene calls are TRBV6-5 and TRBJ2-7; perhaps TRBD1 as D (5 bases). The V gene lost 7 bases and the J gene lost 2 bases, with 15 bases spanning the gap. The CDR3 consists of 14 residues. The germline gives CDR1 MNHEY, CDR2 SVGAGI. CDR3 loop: CASKETAIAYEQYF. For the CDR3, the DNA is TGTGCCAGCAAAGAGACAGCAATAGCCTACGAGCAGTACTTC.

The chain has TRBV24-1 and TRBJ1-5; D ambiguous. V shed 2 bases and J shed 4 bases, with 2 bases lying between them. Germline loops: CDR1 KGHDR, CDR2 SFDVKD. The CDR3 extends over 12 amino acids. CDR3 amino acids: CATSDSNQPQHF. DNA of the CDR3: TGTGCCACCAGTGATTCTAATCAGCCCCAGCATTTT.